This note documents a single T cell receptor beta chain sequence. No antigen is known for it. This CDR3 comprises 15 residues. The V end was cut by 0 bases, the J end by 1 base, with 10 bases between. Germline-derived CDR1 and CDR2 are LGHNA and YSLEER. This specimen belongs to a study of cytomegalovirus exposure and HLA in healthy donors. About the study: In an early release, HLA-typed donors contributed 80 million to 95 million unique TCR sequences. The study, taken as a whole, reports: Reports credit the classifier with highly specific, highly sensitive diagnosis of cytomegalovirus status. It was assumed in the presence/absence analyses that sequencing depth was roughly uniform across donors. The study dropped some indistinguishable V segments, TRBV6-2 and TRBV6-3 among them.

In the PCR, 60 Vbeta and 13 Jbeta primers were used. Clones were sequenced by immunoSEQ multiplex PCR, and TCRdb holds only the in-frame ones, with some missing. The sample has roughly 150,000 clones, approximately 83% seen once. Sequencing used PBMCs. The TCR originated in a male donor in good health and CMV-seronegative. The V and J genes are TRBV4-3 and TRBJ2-7; D possibly corresponds to TRBD1 (6 bases). The CDR3 spells CASSQEGQGSYEQYF. CDR3 coding DNA: TGCGCCAGCAGCCAAGAAGGTCAGGGGTCCTACGAGCAGTACTTC.